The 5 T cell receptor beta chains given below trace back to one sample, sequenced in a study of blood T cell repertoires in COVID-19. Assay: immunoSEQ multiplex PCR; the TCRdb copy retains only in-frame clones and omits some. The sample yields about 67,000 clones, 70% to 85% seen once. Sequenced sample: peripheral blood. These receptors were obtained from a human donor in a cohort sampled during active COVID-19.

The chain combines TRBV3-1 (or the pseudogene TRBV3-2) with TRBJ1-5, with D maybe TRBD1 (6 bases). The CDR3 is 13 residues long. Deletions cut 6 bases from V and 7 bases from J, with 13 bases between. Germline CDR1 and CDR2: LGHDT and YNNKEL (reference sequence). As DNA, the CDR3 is TGTGCCAGCAGTCACTTAGGGGGACAGCCCCAGCATTTT. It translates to CASSHLGGQPQHF.

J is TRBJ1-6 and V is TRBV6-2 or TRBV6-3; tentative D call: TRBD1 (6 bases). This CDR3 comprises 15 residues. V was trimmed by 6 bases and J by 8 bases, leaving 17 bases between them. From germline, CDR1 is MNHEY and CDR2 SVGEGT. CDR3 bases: TGTGCCAGCAGCATGGGTGGACAGCCGCATTCACCCCTCCACTTT. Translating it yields CASSMGGQPHSPLHF.

CDR3 nucleotides: TGTGCCTGGACTCCGACAGTCCTGAACACTGAAGCTTTCTTT. Translated: CAWTPTVLNTEAFF. The V gene is TRBV30, the J gene TRBJ1-1; tentative D call: TRBD1 (5 bases). V lost 4 bases and J 0 bases, leaving 12 bases between the germline ends. This CDR3 comprises 14 residues. The V gene's germline CDR1 is GTSNPN and CDR2 SVGIG (reference sequence). Based on the CDR3 plus reference TRBV30 and TRBJ1-1, the full variable domain is SQTIHQWPATLVQPVGSPLSLECTVEGTSNPNLYWYRQAAGRGLQLLFYSVGIGQISSEVPQNLSASRPQDRQFILSSKKLLLSDSGFYLCAWTPTVLNTEAFFGQGTRLTVV.

The CDR3 nucleotides read TGTGCCAGCAGTTCCCTGGCAGGGGGTACCTATGGCTACACCTTC. Residues: CASSSLAGGTYGYTF. The chain is built from TRBV28 and TRBJ1-2; 7 bases line up with TRBD1. The CDR3 loop spans 15 amino acids. Germline V lookup: CDR1 MDHEN, CDR2 SYDVKM. Trimming took 4 bases from V and 4 from J; bases not matched to a gene: 9.

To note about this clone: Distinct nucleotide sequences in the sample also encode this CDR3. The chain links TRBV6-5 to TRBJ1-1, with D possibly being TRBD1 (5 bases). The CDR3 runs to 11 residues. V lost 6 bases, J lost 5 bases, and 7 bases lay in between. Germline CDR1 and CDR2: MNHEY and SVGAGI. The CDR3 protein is CASSRGTEAFF. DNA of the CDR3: TGTGCCAGCAGCCGGGGGACTGAAGCTTTCTTT.